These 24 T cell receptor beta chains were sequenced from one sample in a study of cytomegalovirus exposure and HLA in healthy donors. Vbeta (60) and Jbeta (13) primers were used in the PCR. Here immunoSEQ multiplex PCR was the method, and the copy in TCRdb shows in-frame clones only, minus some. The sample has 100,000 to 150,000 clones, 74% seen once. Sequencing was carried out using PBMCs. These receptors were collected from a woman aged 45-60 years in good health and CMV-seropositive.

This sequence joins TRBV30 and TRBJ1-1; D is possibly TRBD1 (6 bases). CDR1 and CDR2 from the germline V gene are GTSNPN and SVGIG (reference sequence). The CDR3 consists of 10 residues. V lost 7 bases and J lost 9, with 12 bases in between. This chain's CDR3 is CASLGTKAFF. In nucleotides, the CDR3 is TGTGCCTCGCTGGGGACAAAAGCTTTCTTT. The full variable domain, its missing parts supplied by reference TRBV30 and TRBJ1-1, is SQTIHQWPATLVQPVGSPLSLECTVEGTSNPNLYWYRQAAGRGLQLLFYSVGIGQISSEVPQNLSASRPQDRQFILSSKKLLLSDSGFYLCASLGTKAFFGQGTRLTVV.

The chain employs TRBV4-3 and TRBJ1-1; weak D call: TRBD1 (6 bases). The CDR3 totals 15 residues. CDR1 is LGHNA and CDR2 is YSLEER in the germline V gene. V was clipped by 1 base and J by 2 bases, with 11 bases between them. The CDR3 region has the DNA TGCGCCAGCAGCCAAGGGAGGACAGCAAACACTGAAGCTTTCTTT. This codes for CASSQGRTANTEAFF.

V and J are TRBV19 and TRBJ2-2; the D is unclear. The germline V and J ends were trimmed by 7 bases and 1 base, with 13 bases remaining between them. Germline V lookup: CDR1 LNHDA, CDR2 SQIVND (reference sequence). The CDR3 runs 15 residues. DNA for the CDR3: TGTGCCAGTACATCGGTCAAAAAGAACACCGGGGAGCTGTTTTTT. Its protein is CASTSVKKNTGELFF.

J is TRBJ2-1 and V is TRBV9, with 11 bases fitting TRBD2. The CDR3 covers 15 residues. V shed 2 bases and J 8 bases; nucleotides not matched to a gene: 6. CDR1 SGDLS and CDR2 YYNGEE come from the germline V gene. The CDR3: CASSVSGGAGHEQFF. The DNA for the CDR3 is TGTGCCAGCAGCGTTAGCGGGGGGGCTGGACATGAGCAGTTCTTC.

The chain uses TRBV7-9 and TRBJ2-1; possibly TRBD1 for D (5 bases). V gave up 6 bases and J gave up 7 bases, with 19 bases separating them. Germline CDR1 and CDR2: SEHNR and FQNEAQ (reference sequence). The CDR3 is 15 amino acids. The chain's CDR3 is CASRKQNGRANEQFF. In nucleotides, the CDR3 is TGTGCCAGCAGGAAGCAAAACGGCAGGGCAAATGAGCAGTTCTTC.

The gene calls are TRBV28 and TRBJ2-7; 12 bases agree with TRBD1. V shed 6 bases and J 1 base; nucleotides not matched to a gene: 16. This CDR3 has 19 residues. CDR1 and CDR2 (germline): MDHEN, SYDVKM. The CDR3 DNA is TGTGCCAGCAGCCAACCCGTGGGACAGGGGGCGCGGCGGTCCTACGAGCAGTACTTC. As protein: CASSQPVGQGARRSYEQYF.

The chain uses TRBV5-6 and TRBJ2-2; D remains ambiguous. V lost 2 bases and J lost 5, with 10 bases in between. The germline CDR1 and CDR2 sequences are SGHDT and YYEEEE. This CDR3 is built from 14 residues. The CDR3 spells CASSFPTPTGELFF. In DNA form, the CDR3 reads TGTGCCAGCAGCTTCCCTACTCCAACCGGGGAGCTGTTTTTT.

In DNA, the CDR3 is TGTGCCAGCAGCTCCGGGACAGGAAACACAGATACGCAGTATTTT. Amino acid sequence: CASSSGTGNTDTQYF. This chain links TRBV7-9 with TRBJ2-3; TRBD1 matches 8 bases. This CDR3 has 15 residues. CDR1 is SEHNR, CDR2 FQNEAQ, per germline (reference sequence). The V segment lost 4 bases and the J segment 2 bases; nucleotides outside the gene matches: 5.

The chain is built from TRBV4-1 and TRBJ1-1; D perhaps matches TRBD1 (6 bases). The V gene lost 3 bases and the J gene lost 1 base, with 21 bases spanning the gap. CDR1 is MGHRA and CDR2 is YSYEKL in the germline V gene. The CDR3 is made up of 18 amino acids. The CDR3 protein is CASSHHYGVQGKNTEAFF. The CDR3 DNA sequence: TGCGCCAGCAGCCACCATTATGGGGTACAGGGAAAGAACACTGAAGCTTTCTTT.

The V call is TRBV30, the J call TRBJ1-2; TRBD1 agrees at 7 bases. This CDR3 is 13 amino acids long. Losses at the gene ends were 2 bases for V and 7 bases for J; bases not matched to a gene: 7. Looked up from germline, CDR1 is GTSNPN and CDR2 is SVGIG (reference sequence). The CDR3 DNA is TGTGCCTGGAGTTTCGGGGACAGCGGTGGCTACACCTTC. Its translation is CAWSFGDSGGYTF.

The DNA of the CDR3 is TGTGCCAGCAGCTCTCACGGGGGAGAAAGCTCCTACGAGCAGTACTTC. Translated: CASSSHGGESSYEQYF. The genes are TRBV4-2 and TRBJ2-7; TRBD2 might be the D (6 bases). CDR3 length: 16 residues. Looked up from germline, CDR1 is LGHNA and CDR2 is YNFKEQ. V was cut by 5 bases and J by 0 bases, with 17 bases left in between.

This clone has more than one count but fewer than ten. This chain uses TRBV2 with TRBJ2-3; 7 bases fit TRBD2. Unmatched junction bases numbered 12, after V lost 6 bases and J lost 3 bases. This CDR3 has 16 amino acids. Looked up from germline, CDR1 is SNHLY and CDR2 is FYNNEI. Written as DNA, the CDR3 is TGTGCCAGCAGACAAGAGGTAGCGGGTAGAACAGATACGCAGTATTTT. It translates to CASRQEVAGRTDTQYF.

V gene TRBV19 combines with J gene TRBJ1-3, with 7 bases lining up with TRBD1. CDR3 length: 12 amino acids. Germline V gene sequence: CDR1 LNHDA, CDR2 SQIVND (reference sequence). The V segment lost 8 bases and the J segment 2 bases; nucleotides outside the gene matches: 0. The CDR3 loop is CASGTAGNTIYF. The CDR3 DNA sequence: TGTGCCAGTGGGACAGCTGGAAACACCATATATTTT.

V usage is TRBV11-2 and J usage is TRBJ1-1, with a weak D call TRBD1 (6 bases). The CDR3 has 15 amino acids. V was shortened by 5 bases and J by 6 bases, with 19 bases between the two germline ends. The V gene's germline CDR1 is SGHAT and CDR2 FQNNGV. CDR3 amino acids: CASSPFRGSNAEAFF. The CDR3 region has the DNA TGTGCCAGCAGCCCGTTCAGGGGAAGCAACGCTGAAGCTTTCTTT. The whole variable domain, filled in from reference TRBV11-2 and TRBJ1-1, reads EAGVAQSPRYKIIEKRQSVAFWCNPISGHATLYWYQQILGQGPKLLIQFQNNGVVDDSQLPKDRFSAERLKGVDSTLKIQPAKLEDSAVYLCASSPFRGSNAEAFFGQGTRLTVV.

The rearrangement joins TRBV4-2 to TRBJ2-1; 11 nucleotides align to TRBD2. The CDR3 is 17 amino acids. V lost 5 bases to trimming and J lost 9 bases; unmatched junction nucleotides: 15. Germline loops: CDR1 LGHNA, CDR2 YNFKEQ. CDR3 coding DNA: TGTGCCAGCAGCGAACAACTACTAGCGGGAGCCCCGGGTGAGCAGTTCTTC. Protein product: CASSEQLLAGAPGEQFF.

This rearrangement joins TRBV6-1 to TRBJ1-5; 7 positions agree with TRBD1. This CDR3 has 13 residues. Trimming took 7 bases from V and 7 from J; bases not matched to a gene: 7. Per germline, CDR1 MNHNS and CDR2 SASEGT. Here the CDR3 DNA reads TGTGCCAGCATACAGGGGTTCGGGCAGCCCCAGCATTTT. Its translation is CASIQGFGQPQHF.

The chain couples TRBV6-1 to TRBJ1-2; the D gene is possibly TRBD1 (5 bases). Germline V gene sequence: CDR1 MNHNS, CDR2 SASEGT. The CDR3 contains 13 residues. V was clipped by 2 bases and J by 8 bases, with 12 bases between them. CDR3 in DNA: TGTGCCAGCAGTGAAATCCCCAGGGAAGGCTACACCTTC. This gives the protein CASSEIPREGYTF.

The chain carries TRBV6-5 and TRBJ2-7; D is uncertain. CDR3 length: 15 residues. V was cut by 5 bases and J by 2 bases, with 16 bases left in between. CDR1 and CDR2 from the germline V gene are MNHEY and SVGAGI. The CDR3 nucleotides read TGTGCCAGCAGTCCCAGGTCGGATCCGACCTACGAGCAGTACTTC. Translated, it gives CASSPRSDPTYEQYF.

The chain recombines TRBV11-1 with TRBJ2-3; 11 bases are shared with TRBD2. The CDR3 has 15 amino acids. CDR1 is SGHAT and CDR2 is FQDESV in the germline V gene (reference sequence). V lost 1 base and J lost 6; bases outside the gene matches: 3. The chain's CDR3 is CASSLEIAGGDTQYF. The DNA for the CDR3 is TGTGCCAGCAGCTTAGAAATAGCGGGAGGGGATACGCAGTATTTT. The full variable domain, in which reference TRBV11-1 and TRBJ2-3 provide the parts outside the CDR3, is EAEVAQSPRYKITEKSQAVAFWCDPISGHATLYWYRQILGQGPELLVQFQDESVVDDSQLPKDRFSAERLKGVDSTLKIQPAELGDSAMYLCASSLEIAGGDTQYFGPGTRLTVL.

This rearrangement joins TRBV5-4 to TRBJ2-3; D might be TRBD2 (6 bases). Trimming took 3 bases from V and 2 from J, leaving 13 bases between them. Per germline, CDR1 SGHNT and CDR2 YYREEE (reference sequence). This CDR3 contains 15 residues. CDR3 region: CASSSETGVTDTQYF. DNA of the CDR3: TGTGCCAGCAGCTCGGAGACGGGGGTCACAGATACGCAGTATTTT. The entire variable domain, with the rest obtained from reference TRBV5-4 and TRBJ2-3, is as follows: ETGVTQSPTHLIKTRGQQVTLRCSSQSGHNTVSWYQQALGQGPQFIFQYYREEENGRGNFPPRFSGLQFPNYSSELNVNALELDDSALYLCASSSETGVTDTQYFGPGTRLTVL.

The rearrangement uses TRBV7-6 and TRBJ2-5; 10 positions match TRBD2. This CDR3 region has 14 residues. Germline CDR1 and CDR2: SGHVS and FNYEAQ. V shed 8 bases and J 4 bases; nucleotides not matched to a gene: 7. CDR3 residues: CASERGGLGETQYF. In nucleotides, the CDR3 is TGTGCCAGCGAGCGGGGGGGCCTGGGAGAGACCCAGTACTTC.

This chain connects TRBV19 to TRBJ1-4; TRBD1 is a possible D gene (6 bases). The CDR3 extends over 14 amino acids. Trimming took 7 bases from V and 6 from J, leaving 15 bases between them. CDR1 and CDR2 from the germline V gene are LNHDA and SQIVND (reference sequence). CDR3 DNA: TGTGCCAGTACCGGGGACATCGGGGATGAAAAACTGTTTTTT. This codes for CASTGDIGDEKLFF.

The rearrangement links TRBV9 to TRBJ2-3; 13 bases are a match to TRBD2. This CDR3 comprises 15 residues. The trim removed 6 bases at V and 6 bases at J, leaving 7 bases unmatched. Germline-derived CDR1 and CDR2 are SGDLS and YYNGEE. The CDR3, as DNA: TGTGCCAGCAACCTTGGGACTAGCGGGACGGATACGCAGTATTTT. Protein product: CASNLGTSGTDTQYF.

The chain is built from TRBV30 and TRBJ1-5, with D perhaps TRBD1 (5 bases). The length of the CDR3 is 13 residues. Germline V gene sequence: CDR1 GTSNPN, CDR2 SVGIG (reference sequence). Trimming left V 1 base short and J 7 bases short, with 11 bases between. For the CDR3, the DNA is TGTGCCTGGAGTGCAAGGGGTGGGCAGCCCCAGCATTTT. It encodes CAWSARGGQPQHF.